There are a few counts of the clone carrying this T cell receptor (beta chain). No antigen is known for it. The data are from a study of cytomegalovirus exposure and HLA in healthy donors. Study-level results: In a later analysis, CMV-associated beta chains were mostly HLA-associated, it appeared. Across HLA loci, a later analysis found differing TCR association rates, with DRB1 most and HLA-C fewest. Earlier analysis yielded a pattern in which most TCR beta V segments were productive about 90% or about 30% of the time. Among the CMV-associated chains, a few were confirmed in vitro as specific for CMV antigens.

The PCR made use of 60 Vbeta and 13 Jbeta primers. Profiled with immunoSEQ multiplex PCR; TCRdb holds only in-frame clones, not every one. The sample consists of 200,000 or so clones, roughly four fifths of them appearing once. The germline V and J ends were trimmed by 3 bases and 8 bases, with 13 bases remaining between them. This CDR3 is 13 amino acids long. The germline V gene encodes CDR1 LNHDA and CDR2 SQIVND (reference sequence). The TCR was taken from a woman between 45 and 60 years old in good health and CMV-seropositive. The sample consisted of PBMCs. This chain links TRBV19 with TRBJ1-2; a weak D match, TRBD1 (6 bases). The CDR3 DNA reads TGTGCCAGTAGTATCGGGGGGCGCGGGGGCTACACCTTC. Residues: CASSIGGRGGYTF.